The 18 T cell receptor beta chains below all came from one sample that was sequenced in a study of graft-versus-host responses after intestinal transplantation. Irradiated, violet-dye-labeled stimulators (approximately 200,000) were plated alongside approximately 200,000 CFSE-labeled responders. Assay: immunoSEQ multiplex PCR; the TCRdb copy retains only in-frame clones and omits some. Of about 21,000 clones listed, about 35% are singletons. Source: alloreactive CD8+ T cells from a mixed lymphocyte reaction culture, taken before intestinal transplant. Documented subset: CFSE-low proliferating T cells sorted from approximately six-day pre-transplant mixed lymphocyte reaction (GvH or HvG direction). These receptors all stem from a human patient who received an intestinal transplant.

This clone was counted only a few times. The junction departs from germline at one end; a sequencing error may be responsible. This chain uses TRBV5-3 with TRBJ2-7, with D uncertain. TRBV5-3 is assigned to the ORF class and has an uncertain function. There are 15 residues in the CDR3. CDR3 sequence: CASSLACSARIEQYF. In DNA, the CDR3 is TGTGCCAGCAGCTTGGCATGCAGCGCTCGTATCGAGCAGTACTTC.

This clone came up a few times. The J gene is TRBJ2-5, the V gene TRBV11-2, with no clear D. Germline assignment: CDR1 SGHAT and CDR2 FQNNGV. The CDR3 is 12 amino acids. Trimming took 3 bases from V and 5 from J, leaving 7 bases between them. CDR3 nucleotide sequence: TGTGCCAGCAGCTTTAGTCGGGAGACCCAGTACTTC. Amino acids: CASSFSRETQYF.

In its sample, this clone is medium-sized. This rearrangement joins TRBV2 to TRBJ1-1; D not resolved. V shed 3 bases and J shed 5 bases, with 16 bases lying between them. This CDR3 region has 15 residues. CDR1 SNHLY and CDR2 FYNNEI come from the germline V gene. The CDR3 reads CASSDLRMGKTEAFF. The CDR3 nucleotides read TGTGCCAGCAGTGATTTGAGAATGGGGAAGACTGAAGCTTTCTTT. Combining the CDR3 with reference TRBV2 and TRBJ1-1 gives the whole variable domain EPEVTQTPSHQVTQMGQEVILRCVPISNHLYFYWYRQILGQKVEFLVSFYNNEISEKSEIFDDQFSVERPDGSNFTLKIRSTKLEDSAMYFCASSDLRMGKTEAFFGQGTRLTVV.

The chain recombines TRBV5-4 with TRBJ1-5; no firm D call. This CDR3 has 12 residues. The germline gives CDR1 SGHNT, CDR2 YYREEE (reference sequence). V shed 0 bases and J shed 3 bases, with 1 base lying between them. The CDR3 here is CASSLDNQPQHF. The DNA of the CDR3 is TGTGCCAGCAGCTTGGACAATCAGCCCCAGCATTTT.

The genes are TRBV7-6 and TRBJ2-3, with 9 positions matching TRBD2. CDR1 and CDR2 (germline): SGHVS, FNYEAQ. V lost 4 bases and J lost 2; bases outside the gene matches: 7. The CDR3 has 16 amino acids. The CDR3 nucleotides read TGTGCCAGCAGCTACCTTAGCGGGAGCCACACAGATACGCAGTATTTT. This codes for CASSYLSGSHTDTQYF.

The chain carries TRBV7-9 and TRBJ2-1; TRBD2 matches 8 bases. This CDR3 is 15 amino acids long. V was clipped by 2 bases and J by 9 bases; unmatched bases: 9. Per germline, CDR1 SEHNR and CDR2 FQNEAQ (reference sequence). CDR3 nucleotide sequence: TGTGCCAGCAGCTTAAGCGGGAGAAGTATTCGTGAGCAGTTCTTC. It is translated as CASSLSGRSIREQFF. Drawing the rest from reference TRBV7-9 and TRBJ2-1, the complete variable domain is DTGVSQNPRHKITKRGQNVTFRCDPISEHNRLYWYRQTLGQGPEFLTYFQNEAQLEKSRLLSDRFSAERPKGSFSTLEIQRTEQGDSAMYLCASSLSGRSIREQFFGPGTRLTVL.

The V call is TRBV7-9, the J call TRBJ2-7; 7 bases agree with TRBD2. Germline values: CDR1 SEHNR, CDR2 FQNEAQ (reference sequence). V lost 5 bases and J lost 3; bases outside the gene matches: 13. The CDR3 spans 16 residues. The CDR3 DNA reads as TGTGCCAGCAGCGGCCTCGGGTTAGCGGGCTTCTACGAGCAGTACTTC. Translated: CASSGLGLAGFYEQYF.

The genes are TRBV7-9 and TRBJ2-7; D possibly corresponds to TRBD2 (6 bases). Germline-derived CDR1 and CDR2 are SEHNR and FQNEAQ (reference sequence). The CDR3 length is 14 residues. V was cut by 5 bases and J by 2 bases, with 13 bases left in between. CDR3 protein: CASSPGSGTYEQYF. CDR3 bases: TGTGCCAGCAGCCCCGGGAGCGGTACCTACGAGCAGTACTTC.

This clone has just a few counts. This rearrangement joins TRBV4-1 to TRBJ2-7; D might be TRBD2 (5 bases). V dropped 2 bases and J dropped 3 bases, with 8 bases sitting between them. CDR3 length: 13 amino acids. The germline V gene has CDR1 MGHRA and CDR2 YSYEKL. The CDR3 nucleotides are TGCGCCAGCAGCCAAAGCACTAGCTACGAGCAGTACTTC. Translated, it gives CASSQSTSYEQYF.

The DNA for the CDR3 is TGTGCCAGCAGTCCGACAGGGGAAGAGACCCAGTACTTC. It encodes CASSPTGEETQYF. This chain joins TRBV27 and TRBJ2-5; TRBD1 agrees at 8 bases. V lost 5 bases and J lost 3; bases outside the gene matches: 2. CDR1 is MNHEY, CDR2 SMNVEV, per germline (reference sequence). The CDR3 runs to 13 residues.

This clone is categorized as medium-sized. The chain has TRBV5-4 and TRBJ2-1; possibly TRBD1 for D (7 bases). Germline CDR1 and CDR2: SGHNT and YYREEE (reference sequence). This CDR3 region has 14 residues. The germline V and J ends were trimmed by 4 bases and 6 bases, with 14 bases remaining between them. CDR3 bases: TGTGCCAGCAGCGCGGGACAGTGGACCAATGAGCAGTTCTTC. Protein sequence: CASSAGQWTNEQFF. Supplemented by reference TRBV5-4 and TRBJ2-1, the full variable domain reads ETGVTQSPTHLIKTRGQQVTLRCSSQSGHNTVSWYQQALGQGPQFIFQYYREEENGRGNFPPRFSGLQFPNYSSELNVNALELDDSALYLCASSAGQWTNEQFFGPGTRLTVL.

This clone was detected a few times. CDR3: CASSTGPLSSYEQYF. DNA of the CDR3: TGCGCCAGCAGCACCGGACCCCTGAGCTCCTACGAGCAGTACTTC. The chain recombines TRBV4-3 with TRBJ2-7; D not resolved. Trimming shortened V by 5 bases and J by 0 bases, and 14 bases separated the two germline ends. CDR3 length equals 15 residues. CDR1 LGHNA and CDR2 YSLEER come from the germline V gene.

The V gene is TRBV11-3, the J gene TRBJ2-7; D is possibly TRBD2 (5 bases). This CDR3 is built from 16 residues. CDR1 and CDR2 (germline): SGHNT, YENEEA. Deletions cut 4 bases from V and 2 bases from J, with 18 bases between. Written as DNA, the CDR3 is TGTGCCAGCAGCTCCTCCGCTAGCAGGCGGGCCTACGAGCAGTACTTC. This encodes CASSSSASRRAYEQYF.

The chain recombines TRBV6-1 with TRBJ2-1; D remains ambiguous. The V and J ends lost 4 bases and 3 bases respectively, with 10 bases between them. The CDR3 runs to 14 residues. CDR1 is MNHNS, CDR2 SASEGT, per germline. This chain's CDR3 is CASSVWVIYNEQFF. For the CDR3, the DNA is TGTGCCAGCAGTGTTTGGGTTATCTACAATGAGCAGTTCTTC.

The gene calls are TRBV7-9 and TRBJ1-3, with D uncertain. This CDR3 is 14 amino acids long. The germline gives CDR1 SEHNR, CDR2 FQNEAQ (reference sequence). V gave up 5 bases and J gave up 6 bases, with 14 bases separating them. The CDR3 bases are TGTGCCAGCAGCCCTGTGGGATCGATAAACACCATATATTTT. Residues: CASSPVGSINTIYF.

CDR3: CASSLAIFDEQFF. The CDR3 DNA reads TGTGCCAGCAGCTTAGCTATTTTCGATGAGCAGTTCTTC. The chain joins TRBV7-3 to TRBJ2-1; no clear D gene. In germline, CDR1 is SGHTA, CDR2 FQGTGA. CDR3 size: 13 residues. V was shortened by 2 bases and J by 8 bases, with 10 bases between the two germline ends.

This clone was counted only a few times. The chain couples TRBV5-4 to TRBJ1-3, with D unclear. CDR3 length equals 14 residues. Deletions cut 3 bases from V and 0 bases from J, with 7 bases between. CDR1 and CDR2 from the germline V gene are SGHNT and YYREEE (reference sequence). In nucleotides, the CDR3 is TGTGCCAGCAGCTCGCCCGTCTCTGGAAACACCATATATTTT. Translating it yields CASSSPVSGNTIYF. Combining the CDR3 with reference TRBV5-4 and TRBJ1-3 gives the whole variable domain ETGVTQSPTHLIKTRGQQVTLRCSSQSGHNTVSWYQQALGQGPQFIFQYYREEENGRGNFPPRFSGLQFPNYSSELNVNALELDDSALYLCASSSPVSGNTIYFGEGSWLTVV.

This chain connects TRBV27 to TRBJ2-3; the D gene is possibly TRBD2 (6 bases). Germline V gene lookup returns CDR1 MNHEY and CDR2 SMNVEV (reference sequence). The V and J ends lost 6 bases and 2 bases respectively, with 18 bases between them. This CDR3 has 16 residues. In DNA, the CDR3 is TGTGCCAGCAGCAAGCTCGGGGGACCCCTCACAGATACGCAGTATTTT. Protein product: CASSKLGGPLTDTQYF.